These T cell receptor beta chains were read from a single sample in a study of shared clonotypes between healthy human individuals. The data were produced by immunoSEQ multiplex PCR, yet TCRdb's version contains in-frame clones alone and is incomplete. The sample lists 2,500,000 or so clones, around 93% occurring once. Material: naive CD4+ T cells from PBMCs. The receptors come from a man between 18 and 29 years old in good health. Some clones in this sample may be carry-over from other donors' samples. Each CDR3 is given with its conserved first and last residue. The D gene is left open where the match is weak. Rows may omit the clone size; those that give it use once, few, many or a size class.

once	TRBV5-8	-	TRBJ1-5	TGTGCCAGCAGCGGCAGGAACCAGCCCCAGCATTTT	CASSGRNQPQHF
few	TRBV28	TRBD1	TRBJ1-2	TGTGCCAGCACCTCACGACAGGGGGATGGCTACACCTTC	CASTSRQGDGYTF
-	TRBV21-1	-	TRBJ2-7	TGTGCCAGCAGCAAAGGGGCGGGTAGGTCCTACGAGCAGTACTTC	CASSKGAGRSYEQYF
once	TRBV7-9	-	TRBJ2-7	TGTGCCAGCAGTTTCCAAGACAGCTCCTACGAGCAGTACTTC	CASSFQDSSYEQYF
-	TRBV4-2	-	TRBJ1-3	TGTGCCAGCAGCCAAGATCGGACTGAGGGAAACACCATATATTTT	CASSQDRTEGNTIYF
-	TRBV18	-	TRBJ1-1	TGTGCCAGCTCACCGGGCCGAGGTAAAACTGAAGCTTTCTTT	CASSPGRGKTEAFF
once	TRBV5-6	-	TRBJ2-7	TGTGCCAGCAGCTTGTATGGCAGGAACGAGCAGTACTTC	CASSLYGRNEQYF
-	TRBV7-2	TRBD1	TRBJ1-1	TGTGCCAGCAGCTTAGGGGGGACAGGGAACACTGAAGCTTTCTTT	CASSLGGTGNTEAFF
-	TRBV7-9	-	TRBJ2-7	TGTGCCAGCAGCTTAGTTTCGGGACATACCTACGAGCAGTACTTC	CASSLVSGHTYEQYF
once	TRBV28	TRBD2	TRBJ2-3	TGTGCCAGCAGACGACTAGCGGCTAGCACAGATACGCAGTATTTT	CASRRLAASTDTQYF
-	TRBV5-1	-	TRBJ1-1	TGCGCCAGCAGCTTGGGAGGGGGAGCTTTCTTT	CASSLGGGAFF
-	TRBV10-3	TRBD1	TRBJ2-7	TGTGCCATCAGTGAGGTAACAGGGGTCGAGCAGTACTTC	CAISEVTGVEQYF
-	TRBV28	-	TRBJ2-6	TGTGCCAGCAGTGCGGGCGGCTCTGGGGCCAACGTCCTGACTTTC	CASSAGGSGANVLTF
-	TRBV30	TRBD1	TRBJ2-5	TGTGCCTGGGGGACAGTCGGTGGGGAGACCCAGTACTTC	CAWGTVGGETQYF
-	TRBV4-1	-	TRBJ2-5	TGCGCCAGCAGCCAAGGCCCGGGGGCCAGGGAGACCCAGTACTTC	CASSQGPGARETQYF
-	TRBV27	TRBD2	TRBJ2-1	TGTGCCAGCAGTTTGACTAGCGGGAGTGATGAGCAGTTCTTC	CASSLTSGSDEQFF
-	TRBV2	-	TRBJ2-3	TGTGCCAGCAGTGAAGTCCTCACCACAGATACGCAGTATTTT	CASSEVLTTDTQYF
once	TRBV11-2	TRBD2	TRBJ2-7	TGTGCCAGCAGCTTACTAGCGGATACTTACGAGCAGTACTTC	CASSLLADTYEQYF
-	TRBV9	-	TRBJ1-2	TGTGCCAGCAGCGTAGCTGCAGGGTATGACTATGGCTACACCTTC	CASSVAAGYDYGYTF